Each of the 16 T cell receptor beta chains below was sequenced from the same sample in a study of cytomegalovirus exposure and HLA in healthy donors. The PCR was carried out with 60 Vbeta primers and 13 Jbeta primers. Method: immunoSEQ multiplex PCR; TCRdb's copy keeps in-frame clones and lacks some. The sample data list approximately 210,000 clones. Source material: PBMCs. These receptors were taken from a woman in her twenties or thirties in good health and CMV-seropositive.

The CDR3 DNA reads as TGTGCCAGCAGTGGAGCGGGGAGGTACGAGCAGTACTTC. Residues: CASSGAGRYEQYF. This rearrangement joins TRBV25-1 to TRBJ2-7; 7 nucleotides line up with TRBD2. With V trimmed by 4 bases and J by 4 bases, 4 bases remained unmatched. The CDR3 runs to 13 residues. CDR1 MGHDK and CDR2 SYGVNS come from the germline V gene.

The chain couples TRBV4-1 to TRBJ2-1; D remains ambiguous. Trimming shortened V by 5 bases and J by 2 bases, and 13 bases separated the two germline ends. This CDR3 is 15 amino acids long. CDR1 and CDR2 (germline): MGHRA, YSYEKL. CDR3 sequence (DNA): TGCGCCAGCAGCTACTCCGAGTTGACCTACAATGAGCAGTTCTTC. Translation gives CASSYSELTYNEQFF.

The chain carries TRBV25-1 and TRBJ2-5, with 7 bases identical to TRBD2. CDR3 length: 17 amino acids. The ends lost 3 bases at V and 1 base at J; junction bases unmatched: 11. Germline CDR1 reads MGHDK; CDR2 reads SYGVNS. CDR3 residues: CASSDLLGGKGQETQYF. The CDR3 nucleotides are TGTGCCAGCAGTGATCTTTTGGGAGGGAAAGGCCAAGAGACCCAGTACTTC.

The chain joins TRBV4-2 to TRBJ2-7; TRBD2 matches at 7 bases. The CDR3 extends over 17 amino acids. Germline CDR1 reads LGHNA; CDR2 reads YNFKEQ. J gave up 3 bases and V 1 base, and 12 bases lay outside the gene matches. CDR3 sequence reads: CASSQVGIAGILYEQYF. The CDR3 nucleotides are TGTGCCAGCAGCCAAGTCGGGATAGCGGGTATACTCTACGAGCAGTACTTC.

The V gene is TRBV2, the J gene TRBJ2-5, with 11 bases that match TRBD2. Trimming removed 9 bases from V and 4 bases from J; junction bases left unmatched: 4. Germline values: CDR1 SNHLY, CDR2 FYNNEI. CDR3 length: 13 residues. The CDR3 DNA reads TGTGCCAGTTTAGCGGGAGGGTTAGAGACCCAGTACTTC. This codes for CASLAGGLETQYF. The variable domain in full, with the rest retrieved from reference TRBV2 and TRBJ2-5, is EPEVTQTPSHQVTQMGQEVILRCVPISNHLYFYWYRQILGQKVEFLVSFYNNEISEKSEIFDDQFSVERPDGSNFTLKIRSTKLEDSAMYFCASLAGGLETQYFGPGTRLLVL.

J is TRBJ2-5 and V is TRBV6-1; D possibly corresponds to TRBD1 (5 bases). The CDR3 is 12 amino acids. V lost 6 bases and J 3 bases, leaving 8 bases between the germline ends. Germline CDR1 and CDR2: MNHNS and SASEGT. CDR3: CASRPTEETQYF. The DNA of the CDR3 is TGTGCCAGCAGGCCGACAGAAGAGACCCAGTACTTC.

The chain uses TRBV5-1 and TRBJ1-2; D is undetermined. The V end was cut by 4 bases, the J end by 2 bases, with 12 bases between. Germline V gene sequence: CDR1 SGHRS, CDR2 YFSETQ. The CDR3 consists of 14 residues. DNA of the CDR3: TGCGCCAGCAGCCCTACGACACGCAACTATGGCTACACCTTC. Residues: CASSPTTRNYGYTF.

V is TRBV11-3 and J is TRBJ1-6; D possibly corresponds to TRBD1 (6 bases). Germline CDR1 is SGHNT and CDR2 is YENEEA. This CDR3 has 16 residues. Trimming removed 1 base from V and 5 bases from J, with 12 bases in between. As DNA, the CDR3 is TGTGCCAGCAGCTTAGGATCGGGACAACATAATTCACCCCTCCACTTT. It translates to CASSLGSGQHNSPLHF.

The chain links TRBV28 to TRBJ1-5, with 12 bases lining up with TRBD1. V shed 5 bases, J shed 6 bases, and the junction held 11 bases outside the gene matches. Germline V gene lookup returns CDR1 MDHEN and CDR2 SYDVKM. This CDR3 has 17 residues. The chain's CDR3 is CASSAWGQGAFVQPQHF. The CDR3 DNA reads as TGTGCCAGCAGTGCTTGGGGACAGGGGGCGTTCGTTCAGCCCCAGCATTTT.

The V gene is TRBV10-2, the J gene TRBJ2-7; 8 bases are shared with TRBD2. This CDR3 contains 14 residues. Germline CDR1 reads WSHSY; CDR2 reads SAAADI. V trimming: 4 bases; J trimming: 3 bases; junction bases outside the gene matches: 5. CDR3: CASSARTSSYEQYF. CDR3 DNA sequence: TGCGCCAGCAGTGCCCGGACTAGCAGCTACGAGCAGTACTTC.

CDR3 nucleotide sequence: TGTGCCAGCTCACCACCCTCCATCGGCGAGCAGTACTTC. It translates to CASSPPSIGEQYF. The V gene is TRBV18, the J gene TRBJ2-7, with D uncertain. The CDR3 length is 13 residues. V lost 0 bases and J 6 bases, leaving 9 bases between the germline ends. The germline V gene has CDR1 KGHSH and CDR2 LQKENI.

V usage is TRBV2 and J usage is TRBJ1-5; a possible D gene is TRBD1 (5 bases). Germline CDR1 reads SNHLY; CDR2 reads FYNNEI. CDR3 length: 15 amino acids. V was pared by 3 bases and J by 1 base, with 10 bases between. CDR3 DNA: TGTGCCAGCAGTGATATCGGGGGGAGCAATCAGCCCCAGCATTTT. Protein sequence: CASSDIGGSNQPQHF.

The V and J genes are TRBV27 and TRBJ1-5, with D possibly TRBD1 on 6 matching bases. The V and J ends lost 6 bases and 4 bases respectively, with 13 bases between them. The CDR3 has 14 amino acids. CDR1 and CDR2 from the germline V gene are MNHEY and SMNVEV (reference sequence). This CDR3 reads CASSPDRINQPQHF. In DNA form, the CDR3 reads TGTGCCAGCAGCCCGGACAGAATTAATCAGCCCCAGCATTTT.

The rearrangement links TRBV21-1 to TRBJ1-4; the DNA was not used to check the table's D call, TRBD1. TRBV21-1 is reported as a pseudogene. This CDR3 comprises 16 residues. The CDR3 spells CASSKDAGGTGEKLFF. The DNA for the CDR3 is TGTGCCAGCAGCAAAGACGCAGGGGGTACGGGAGAAAAACTGTTTTTT.

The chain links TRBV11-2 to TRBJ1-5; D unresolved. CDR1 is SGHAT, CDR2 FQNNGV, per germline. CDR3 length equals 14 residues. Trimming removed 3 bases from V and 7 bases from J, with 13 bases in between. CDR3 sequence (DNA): TGTGCCAGCAGCTTGGTTGGAGGAGACCAGCCCCAGCATTTT. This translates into CASSLVGGDQPQHF.

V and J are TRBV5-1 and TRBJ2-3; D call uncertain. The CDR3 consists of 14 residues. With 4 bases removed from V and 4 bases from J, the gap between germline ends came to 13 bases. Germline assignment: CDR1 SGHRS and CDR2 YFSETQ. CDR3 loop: CASSTTSQADTQYF. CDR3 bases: TGCGCCAGCAGCACGACGTCCCAGGCAGATACGCAGTATTTT.